The 3 T cell receptor beta chains in this list originate from one sample, sequenced in a study of cytomegalovirus exposure and HLA in healthy donors. Use of 60 Vbeta and 13 Jbeta primers characterized the PCR. Some clones are missing from TCRdb's copy, which holds only in-frame ones; the method was immunoSEQ multiplex PCR. The data show more than 150,000 clones, over 70% seen once. The sequenced sample consisted of PBMCs. These TCRs come from a man in his fifties in good health and CMV-seronegative.

Concerning this clone: The junction and the germline gene differ at one end; a read error may be behind it. This chain joins TRBV9 and TRBJ2-7; perhaps TRBD1 as D (6 bases). The CDR3 contains 14 residues. In germline, CDR1 is SGDLS, CDR2 YYNGEE. CDR3 in DNA: TGTGCCAGCAGCGTAGAAGCCGGCAGGGGAATGTTGGACTTC. Encoded protein: CASSVEAGRGMLDF.

The gene calls are TRBV5-5 and TRBJ1-1, with D perhaps matching TRBD1 (6 bases). Germline lookup yields CDR1 SGHKS and CDR2 YYEKEE (reference sequence). CDR3 length: 13 residues. V was shortened by 0 bases and J by 10 bases, with 13 bases between the two germline ends. CDR3 loop: CASSLEWGQAAFF. As DNA, the CDR3 is TGTGCCAGCAGCTTGGAGTGGGGGCAAGCAGCTTTCTTT.

This CDR3 is CASSPQDSGGATGEQFF. In DNA, the CDR3 is TGTGCCAGCTCGCCCCAAGATAGCGGGGGGGCGACAGGGGAGCAGTTCTTC. V usage is TRBV18 and J usage is TRBJ2-1, with TRBD2 matching over 11 bases. J was trimmed by 10 bases and V by 6 bases; bases with no gene match: 17. The length of the CDR3 is 17 residues. Germline V gene data show CDR1 as KGHSH and CDR2 as LQKENI.